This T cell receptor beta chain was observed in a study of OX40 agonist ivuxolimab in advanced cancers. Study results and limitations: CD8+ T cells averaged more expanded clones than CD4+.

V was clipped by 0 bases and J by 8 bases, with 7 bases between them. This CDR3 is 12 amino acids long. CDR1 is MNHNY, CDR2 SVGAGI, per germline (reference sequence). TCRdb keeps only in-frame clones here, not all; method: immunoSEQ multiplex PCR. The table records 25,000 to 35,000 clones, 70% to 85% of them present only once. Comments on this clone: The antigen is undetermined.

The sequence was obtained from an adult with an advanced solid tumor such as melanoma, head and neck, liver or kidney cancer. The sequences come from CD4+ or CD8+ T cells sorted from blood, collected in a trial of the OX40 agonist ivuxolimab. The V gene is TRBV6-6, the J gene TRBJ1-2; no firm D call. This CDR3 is CASSYSPGGYTF. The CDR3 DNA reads TGTGCCAGCAGTTACTCCCCCGGGGGCTACACCTTC.